This entry describes one T cell receptor (beta chain). Its antigen is still unknown. Sequenced by immunoSEQ multiplex PCR; TCRdb stores in-frame clones only, minus some. This table holds tens of thousands of clones, nearly 90% found once. The data were taken from a study of identifying expanded T cells in peripheral blood. The study's findings and limits: Across healthy donors, higher total template counts meant significantly greater approximately 2-week count variance. Over approximately two and four weeks, about 15 and 19 clones changed, versus 1.2 between replicates.

Healthy donors had no documented immune events, such as infections, while sampled. Sequenced sample: blood. The sequence was obtained from a person aged 18 to 69 in good health.

CDR3 sequence reads: CASSHGQGEGQPQHF. CDR3 bases: TGTGCCAGCAGCCATGGACAGGGTGAGGGACAGCCCCAGCATTTT. The chain links TRBV4-2 to TRBJ1-5; 8 nucleotides line up with TRBD1. Germline-derived CDR1 and CDR2 are LGHNA and YNFKEQ. The CDR3 spans 15 residues. V gave up 3 bases and J gave up 7 bases; unmatched junction bases: 8.